This T cell receptor beta chain was obtained from a study of T cells expressing NK-cell markers. Study-level results: There were several donors in whom these clonotypes also led the CD3+CD56-NKG2C+ fraction.

For this clonotype: Antigen unknown.

The CDR3 is 15 amino acids. Germline V gene data show CDR1 as SGDLS and CDR2 as YYNGEE. TCRdb reanalyzed the 5' RACE reads, giving one entry per CDR3 protein sequence and no DNA. The sample totals about 170,000 distinct CDR3 sequences. The sequence was obtained from a man aged 18-69 years in good health. V and J are TRBV9 and TRBJ2-1; the TRBD2 assignment by TCRdb is unverifiable without DNA. Sequenced: blood T cells: a sorted CD56 or NKG2C T cell subset, CD4+ or CD8+ T cells, or bulk PBMC T cells (not recorded which). CDR3 in amino acids: CASSLSGDLYNEQFF.